The clone carrying this T cell receptor (beta chain) was seen a handful of times. Its antigen is as yet unknown. The data are from a study of beta chain features in type 1 diabetes. Reverse transcribing all isolated RNA meant expressed TCRB transcripts were sequenced. Generated by immunoSEQ multiplex PCR, the TCRdb table keeps only in-frame clones and is missing some. The table lists roughly 260,000 clones, approximately 11% of them singletons, with more than 0.015% in the top ten. Per the germline V gene, CDR1 is MDHEN and CDR2 is SYDVKM. V lost 7 bases and J lost 0; bases outside the gene matches: 5. CDR3 length: 14 amino acids. Whole-study findings and limits: Shorter TCRB CDR3s, moderately but significantly so, marked every one of the four CD4+ subsets in Type 1 diabetes patients.

This receptor was identified in a man between 25 and 39 years old with type 1 diabetes. The chain joins TRBV28 to TRBJ1-2; the match to TRBD1 covers 7 bases. Source material: naive CD4+ T cells from blood. The CDR3 coding sequence is TGTGCCAGCACGCTGACAGGGCCTAACTATGGCTACACCTTC. Translated, it gives CASTLTGPNYGYTF.